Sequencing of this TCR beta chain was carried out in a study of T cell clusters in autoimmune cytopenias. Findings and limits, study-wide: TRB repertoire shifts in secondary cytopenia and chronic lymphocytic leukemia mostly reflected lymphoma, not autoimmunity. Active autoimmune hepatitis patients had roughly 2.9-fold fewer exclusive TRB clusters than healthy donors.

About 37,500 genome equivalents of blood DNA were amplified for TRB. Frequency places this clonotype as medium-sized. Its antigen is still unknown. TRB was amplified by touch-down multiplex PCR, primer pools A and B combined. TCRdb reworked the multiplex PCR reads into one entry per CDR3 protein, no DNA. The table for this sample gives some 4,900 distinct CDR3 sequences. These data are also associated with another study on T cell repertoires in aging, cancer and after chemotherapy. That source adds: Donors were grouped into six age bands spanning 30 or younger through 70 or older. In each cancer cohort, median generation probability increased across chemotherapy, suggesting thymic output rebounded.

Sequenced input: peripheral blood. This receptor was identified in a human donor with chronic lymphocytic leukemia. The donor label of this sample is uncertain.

This CDR3 is CASSLSVGGETQYF. The V call is TRBV27, the J call TRBJ2-5. CDR1 and CDR2 from the germline V gene are MNHEY and SMNVEV (reference sequence). This CDR3 spans 14 amino acids.